This record concerns one T cell receptor (beta chain) sequence. Its specificity is unknown. Only healthy Caucasians were enrolled as donors. This entry is derived from a study of identical twins. General study findings and limits: The abundant beta clonotypes from cord blood had fewer insertions, and memory repertoires had none of this. Cross-sectional statistical analysis was relied on for the conclusions, without the same donors being followed. Twin-shared out-of-frame alpha sequences showed excess low generation probability.

TCRdb passed the 5' RACE reads through MiXCR, listing each CDR3 protein once. This table has around 200,000 distinct CDR3 sequences, around 10% appearing once. Sequenced sample: memory (CD45RO+) T cells sorted from blood. The sequence came from a young woman in good health.

The CDR3 coding sequence is TGCGCCAGCAGGGTGGGGGGCGTCACTGAAGCTTTCTTT. Its translation is CASRVGGVTEAFF. The genes are TRBV5-1 and TRBJ1-1, with TRBD1 as a possible D gene (6 bases). This CDR3 has 13 amino acids. The germline V gene encodes CDR1 SGHRS and CDR2 YFSETQ. V lost 5 bases and J lost 4, with 12 bases in between.